The TCR beta chain described here comes from a study of CD8 T cells in ankylosing spondylitis. Points from the study as a whole: About 8 highly homologous variants made up a TCR beta motif, and this motif appeared characteristic of ankylosing spondylitis blood.

This clonotype turned up a few times. Its antigen is currently unknown. By quantitative 5'-RACE with molecular barcodes, the TCR beta libraries were made. Each CDR3 protein is one row after TCRdb ran MiXCR on the 5' RACE reads. The sample has approximately 150,000 distinct CDR3 sequences, approximately 48% seen once. CDR1 and CDR2 from the germline V gene are LGHNA and YNFKEQ. The V and J ends lost 0 bases and 4 bases, in that order; junction bases with no gene match: 6. This CDR3 is 16 amino acids long. The gene calls are TRBV4-2 and TRBJ1-5; TRBD1 matches at 7 bases. This receptor was obtained from a male donor with ankylosing spondylitis. Sequencing was carried out using synovial fluid, either unsorted or a sorted T cell fraction (not recorded which). The CDR3 region is CASSQEDPGGNQPQHF. The CDR3 DNA follows: TGTGCCAGCAGCCAAGAGGATCCAGGGGGTAATCAGCCCCAGCATTTT.